Given below is one T cell receptor beta chain in context. The sample is drawn from a study of blood T cell repertoires in COVID-19. Using immunoSEQ multiplex PCR, the repertoire was profiled, and TCRdb retains in-frame clones only, with some absent. Among 99,000 or so clones listed, roughly 80% were seen once. J lost 7 bases, V lost 0 bases, and 6 bases had no gene match. The germline V gene encodes CDR1 SGHTA and CDR2 FQGTGA. CDR3 length: 16 residues. The chain has TRBV7-3 and TRBJ2-2, with TRBD2 identical over 9 bases. The sequence was collected from a man in his fifties or sixties with acute or convalescent COVID-19. Input material: peripheral blood. The CDR3 nucleotides read TGTGCCAGCAGCTTAACTAGCGGGAGTAAAATCGGGGAGCTGTTTTTT. Translating gives CASSLTSGSKIGELFF.